The clone carrying this T cell receptor beta chain was observed many times. Its antigen is still unknown. This sample stems from a study of CD8 T cells in ankylosing spondylitis. General study findings and limits: Disease-linked clones were CD8+ and relatively rare in peripheral blood. Matched synovial fluid from ankylosing spondylitis patients was reported to be enriched for disease-linked clones.

Library preparation for TCR beta used quantitative 5'-RACE with molecular barcodes. TCRdb called the 5' RACE reads again in MiXCR, with one record for every CDR3 protein. The table has 25,000 to 35,000 distinct CDR3 sequences, 5.3% seen once. CDR3 length equals 12 residues. Germline CDR1 SGDLS, CDR2 YYNGEE. V shed 0 bases and J shed 8 bases, with 8 bases lying between them. The V and J genes are TRBV9 and TRBJ1-2; no reliable D call. The clonotype was recovered from a female donor with ankylosing spondylitis or in good health (not recorded which). Sequenced sample: blood, either unsorted or a sorted T cell fraction (not recorded which). CDR3 DNA sequence: TGTGCCAGCAGCGTAGTGGGAGGGGGCTACACCTTC. Amino acid sequence: CASSVVGGGYTF.